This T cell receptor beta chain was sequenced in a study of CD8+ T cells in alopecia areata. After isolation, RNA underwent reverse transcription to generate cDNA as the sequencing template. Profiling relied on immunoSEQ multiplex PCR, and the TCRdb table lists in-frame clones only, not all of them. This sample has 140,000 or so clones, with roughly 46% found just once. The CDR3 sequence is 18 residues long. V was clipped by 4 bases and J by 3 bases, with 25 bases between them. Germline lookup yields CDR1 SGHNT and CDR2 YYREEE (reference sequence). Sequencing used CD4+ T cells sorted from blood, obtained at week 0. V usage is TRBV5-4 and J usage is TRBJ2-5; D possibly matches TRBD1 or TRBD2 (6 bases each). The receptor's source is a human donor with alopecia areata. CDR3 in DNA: TGTGCCAGCAGCGTGGGGGGCCCGTCCGGGACGGTAAAAGAGACCCAGTACTTC. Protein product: CASSVGGPSGTVKETQYF.